The rows below give T cell receptor beta chains drawn from one sample of a study of identical twins. TCRdb processed the 5' RACE reads anew with MiXCR; each CDR3 protein has one entry. Of 470,000 or so distinct CDR3 sequences in the sample, about 24% are singletons; the top ten hold around 3%. The data were also submitted as part of a second study, on T cells expressing NK-cell markers.

Sequenced input: CD4+ T cells sorted from blood. The receptors originated from a woman aged 18-29 years in good health. Each CDR3 is given with its conserved first and last residue. The D gene is left open where the match is weak. Where a row states a size, it is once, few, many or the class of an expanded clone; other rows omit it.

size: -
J: TRBJ2-5
D: -
V: TRBV9
CDR3: CASAKEETQYF
DNA: TGTGCCAGCGCCAAAGAAGAGACCCAGTACTTC

size: -
J: TRBJ2-5
D: -
V: TRBV6-1
CDR3: CASSPYWGEETQYF
DNA: TGTGCCAGCAGTCCCTACTGGGGGGAAGAGACCCAGTACTTC

size: -
J: TRBJ1-1
D: -
V: TRBV11-2
CDR3: CASSLGNRMNTEAFF
DNA: TGTGCCAGCAGCTTAGGCAATCGCATGAACACTGAAGCTTTCTTT

size: -
J: TRBJ2-7
D: TRBD1
V: TRBV20-1
CDR3: CSASKTGFPSYEQYF
DNA: TGCAGTGCTAGCAAGACAGGGTTCCCCTCCTACGAGCAGTACTTC

size: few
J: TRBJ2-1
D: TRBD1
V: TRBV12-3/TRBV12-4
CDR3: CASRRTGEIEQFF
DNA: TGTGCCAGCAGACGGACAGGGGAGATTGAGCAGTTCTTC

size: few
J: TRBJ1-3
D: -
V: TRBV6-5
CDR3: CASSFFSSNSGNTIYF
DNA: TGTGCCAGCAGTTTTTTCAGTTCAAACTCTGGAAACACCATATATTTT

size: few
J: TRBJ2-1
D: TRBD2
V: TRBV20-1
CDR3: CSVIGSGRSGYNEQFF
DNA: TGCAGTGTTATCGGTAGCGGGAGGTCGGGATACAATGAGCAGTTCTTC

size: few
J: TRBJ2-7
D: TRBD2
V: TRBV29-1
CDR3: CSVAGTTQSGEQYF
DNA: TGCAGCGTCGCCGGGACTACCCAATCGGGCGAGCAGTACTTC

size: -
J: TRBJ1-4
D: -
V: TRBV12-3/TRBV12-4
CDR3: CASSPSYEKLFF
DNA: TGTGCCAGCAGCCCCTCATATGAAAAACTGTTTTTT

size: few
J: TRBJ1-1
D: TRBD1
V: TRBV20-1
CDR3: CSGRRDRGWAEAFF
DNA: TGCAGCGGACGACGGGACAGGGGTTGGGCTGAAGCTTTCTTT

size: few
J: TRBJ2-3
D: TRBD2
V: TRBV7-3
CDR3: CATQASGGPGDTQYF
DNA: TGTGCCACCCAAGCTAGCGGGGGGCCAGGGGATACGCAGTATTTT

size: -
J: TRBJ2-7
D: -
V: TRBV5-1
CDR3: CASSGLSGADDEQYF
DNA: TGCGCCAGCAGCGGGCTATCCGGGGCGGACGACGAGCAGTACTTC

size: -
J: TRBJ1-2
D: -
V: TRBV18
CDR3: CASSPVGANYGYTF
DNA: TGTGCCAGCTCACCAGTAGGGGCTAACTATGGCTACACCTTC

size: few
J: TRBJ2-2
D: -
V: TRBV30
CDR3: CAWGSRENTGELFF
DNA: TGTGCCTGGGGGTCCCGGGAGAACACCGGGGAGCTGTTTTTT

size: -
J: TRBJ1-1
D: -
V: TRBV6-2/TRBV6-3
CDR3: CASGSQFGGVNTEAFF
DNA: TGTGCCAGCGGATCCCAATTCGGGGGAGTGAACACTGAAGCTTTCTTT

size: -
J: TRBJ2-1
D: -
V: TRBV4-3
CDR3: CASSREGSSYNEQFF
DNA: TGCGCCAGCAGCCGCGAGGGAAGCTCCTACAATGAGCAGTTCTTC

size: few
J: TRBJ2-7
D: -
V: TRBV12-3/TRBV12-4
CDR3: CASTFSGTAYEQYF
DNA: TGTGCCAGCACATTTAGCGGGACAGCCTACGAGCAGTACTTC

size: -
J: TRBJ2-7
D: -
V: TRBV18
CDR3: CASSPMASVHEQYF
DNA: TGTGCCAGCTCACCCATGGCTAGCGTCCACGAGCAGTACTTC

size: few
J: TRBJ2-5
D: -
V: TRBV20-1
CDR3: CSARDWTEPQETQYF
DNA: TGCAGTGCTAGAGACTGGACAGAGCCACAAGAGACCCAGTACTTC

size: -
J: TRBJ2-1
D: -
V: TRBV20-1
CDR3: CSATRARHTYNEQFF
DNA: TGCAGTGCTACAAGGGCCCGGCACACCTACAATGAGCAGTTCTTC

size: few
J: TRBJ2-7
D: TRBD2
V: TRBV20-1
CDR3: CSARGLAEYEQYF
DNA: TGCAGTGCTAGAGGCCTAGCGGAATACGAGCAGTACTTC

size: -
J: TRBJ1-1
D: -
V: TRBV25-1
CDR3: CASSEYGSAFF
DNA: TGTGCCAGCAGTGAATACGGATCGGCTTTCTTT

size: few
J: TRBJ2-5
D: -
V: TRBV5-1
CDR3: CASSSTVGETQYF
DNA: TGCGCCAGCAGCTCCACGGTGGGGGAGACCCAGTACTTC

size: few
J: TRBJ2-7
D: -
V: TRBV5-1
CDR3: CASSLALTGRSYEQYF
DNA: TGCGCCAGCAGCTTGGCCTTGACGGGTCGATCCTACGAGCAGTACTTC

size: -
J: TRBJ1-2
D: -
V: TRBV18
CDR3: CASSPPSREDGYTF
DNA: TGTGCCAGCTCACCACCATCCAGGGAAGATGGCTACACCTTC

size: few
J: TRBJ2-4
D: TRBD1
V: TRBV6-1
CDR3: CASRTGGLKNIQYF
DNA: TGTGCCAGCCGGACAGGGGGTCTTAAAAACATTCAGTACTTC

size: few
J: TRBJ2-2
D: -
V: TRBV6-6
CDR3: CASRTYTGELFF
DNA: TGTGCCAGCAGGACGTACACCGGGGAGCTGTTTTTT

size: -
J: TRBJ2-2
D: -
V: TRBV29-1
CDR3: CSVKTAPNTGELFF
DNA: TGCAGCGTAAAAACGGCTCCGAACACCGGGGAGCTGTTTTTT

size: -
J: TRBJ2-1
D: -
V: TRBV5-1
CDR3: CASSSTADNEQFF
DNA: TGCGCCAGCAGCTCCACAGCGGACAATGAGCAGTTCTTC

size: few
J: TRBJ2-1
D: -
V: TRBV9
CDR3: CASSVTQGTIKVF
DNA: TGTGCCAGCAGCGTAACACAGGGCACCATTAAAGTCTTC

size: -
J: TRBJ2-1
D: TRBD2
V: TRBV6-5
CDR3: CASSYQGGGRGEQFF
DNA: TGTGCCAGCAGTTACCAGGGCGGAGGGAGGGGTGAGCAGTTCTTC

size: -
J: TRBJ2-2
D: -
V: TRBV6-2/TRBV6-3
CDR3: CASSLAASNTGELFF
DNA: TGTGCCAGCAGTCTGGCGGCCTCGAACACCGGGGAGCTGTTTTTT

size: -
J: TRBJ2-5
D: -
V: TRBV20-1
CDR3: CSATPPTGEETQYF
DNA: TGCAGTGCTACCCCCCCCACAGGAGAAGAGACCCAGTACTTC

size: few
J: TRBJ1-1
D: TRBD1
V: TRBV7-6
CDR3: CASSLRQGRLSNTEAFF
DNA: TGTGCCAGCAGCCTCCGACAGGGACGGCTTTCTAACACTGAAGCTTTCTTT

size: -
J: TRBJ1-1
D: TRBD1
V: TRBV5-1
CDR3: CASSSPDRSKQAFF
DNA: TGCGCCAGCAGCTCCCCGGACAGGTCGAAACAAGCTTTCTTT

size: few
J: TRBJ1-2
D: -
V: TRBV7-9
CDR3: CASSRGPDYGYTF
DNA: TGTGCCAGCAGCCGAGGACCTGACTATGGCTACACCTTC

size: few
J: TRBJ1-5
D: -
V: TRBV27
CDR3: CASSPRYSNQPQHF
DNA: TGTGCCAGCAGTCCAAGATATAGCAATCAGCCCCAGCATTTT

size: -
J: TRBJ1-4
D: -
V: TRBV4-3
CDR3: CASSQDNAGALQLFF
DNA: TGCGCCAGCAGCCAAGATAATGCAGGGGCTCTACAACTGTTTTTT

size: few
J: TRBJ2-5
D: -
V: TRBV12-3/TRBV12-4
CDR3: CASSLVVAETQYF
DNA: TGTGCCAGCAGTTTGGTAGTAGCAGAGACCCAGTACTTC

size: -
J: TRBJ1-2
D: -
V: TRBV27
CDR3: CASSLNFADYGYTF
DNA: TGTGCCAGCAGTTTGAACTTTGCAGACTATGGCTACACCTTC

size: few
J: TRBJ2-1
D: TRBD1
V: TRBV5-5
CDR3: CASSLRDRAENEQFF
DNA: TGTGCCAGCAGCTTGCGGGACAGGGCAGAGAATGAGCAGTTCTTC

size: few
J: TRBJ2-6
D: -
V: TRBV5-1
CDR3: CASSLASSSGANVLTF
DNA: TGCGCCAGCAGCTTGGCCTCCAGCTCTGGGGCCAACGTCCTGACTTTC

size: -
J: TRBJ2-7
D: -
V: TRBV5-1
CDR3: CASSLLAGVEYEQYF
DNA: TGCGCCAGCAGCTTGCTAGCAGGGGTAGAATACGAGCAGTACTTC

size: -
J: TRBJ2-1
D: TRBD2
V: TRBV29-1
CDR3: CSVETSGRYNEQFF
DNA: TGCAGCGTTGAAACTAGCGGGCGTTACAATGAGCAGTTCTTC

size: few
J: TRBJ2-7
D: TRBD2
V: TRBV27
CDR3: CASIPTGLAGVGTYEQYF
DNA: TGTGCCAGCATCCCTACCGGACTAGCGGGAGTAGGTACCTACGAGCAGTACTTC